The T cell receptor (beta chain) described here comes from a study of shared clonotypes between healthy human individuals. Across the study: Donors were two women and three men aged 18 to 49.

This CDR3 region has 14 residues. Germline V gives CDR1 MGHDK, CDR2 SYGVNS. V was clipped by 4 bases and J by 5 bases; unmatched bases: 7. Produced via immunoSEQ multiplex PCR; TCRdb's table is partial and in-frame only. The sample has hundreds of thousands of clones, around 67% seen once. The chain combines TRBV25-1 with TRBJ2-7, with 8 bases matching TRBD1. This receptor was obtained from a woman in her thirties in good health. What was sequenced was memory CD4+ T cells sorted from blood. Subset denoted: CD45RA-negative fraction. The CDR3 loop is CASSVDRGLDEQYF. In DNA, the CDR3 is TGTGCCAGCAGTGTCGACAGGGGTTTGGACGAGCAGTACTTC.